These 7 T cell receptor beta chains came from one sample sequenced in a study of blood T cells in healthy people across ages. A sample-barcoded 5' primer and a J-beta primer mix were used in a second PCR of roughly 7 to 11 cycles. TCRdb recomputed calls from the 5' RACE reads with MiXCR, one row per CDR3 protein. Here the sample spans 350,000 to 450,000 distinct CDR3 sequences, approximately 52% being singletons. Sequencing was carried out using blood. All receptors derive from a man aged 55 to 70 in good health.

The rearrangement joins TRBV12-3 or TRBV12-4 to TRBJ2-4, with 8 bases identical to TRBD2. Trimming cost V 5 bases and J 8 bases; bases outside gene matches: 8. This CDR3 has 14 amino acids. CDR3 region: CASSVSGGVDIQYF. The CDR3 DNA reads as TGTGCCAGCAGTGTAAGCGGGGGAGTTGACATTCAGTACTTC.

This clonotype was counted at least ten times. The rearrangement uses TRBV7-3 and TRBJ2-4; D ambiguous. The V end lost 2 bases, the J end lost 1 base, and 18 bases lay between the germline ends. The CDR3 is 18 amino acids. Germline assignment: CDR1 SGHTA and CDR2 FQGTGA. DNA for the CDR3: TGTGCCAGCAGCTTAGCCGCTCGACGTAACGGGGCCAAAAACATTCAGTACTTC. It specifies CASSLAARRNGAKNIQYF.

The chain combines TRBV2 with TRBJ2-2; D call uncertain. V was cut by 2 bases and J by 6 bases, with 13 bases left in between. CDR1 SNHLY and CDR2 FYNNEI come from the germline V gene. This CDR3 is 15 amino acids long. DNA of the CDR3: TGTGCCAGCAGTGAAAAGGCTAGGTTCCCCGGGGAGCTGTTTTTT. Residues: CASSEKARFPGELFF. Combining the CDR3 with reference TRBV2 and TRBJ2-2 gives the whole variable domain EPEVTQTPSHQVTQMGQEVILRCVPISNHLYFYWYRQILGQKVEFLVSFYNNEISEKSEIFDDQFSVERPDGSNFTLKIRSTKLEDSAMYFCASSEKARFPGELFFGEGSRLTVL.

The chain couples TRBV28 to TRBJ2-1; 7 nucleotides match TRBD2. This CDR3 comprises 16 residues. Germline CDR1 reads MDHEN; CDR2 reads SYDVKM. J gave up 13 bases and V 7 bases, and 22 bases lay outside the gene matches. CDR3: CASTLAASGKQETQFF. The CDR3 DNA is TGTGCCAGCACCTTAGCGGCTAGCGGAAAACAAGAGACCCAGTTCTTC.

With respect to this clonotype: The junction does not match germline at one end; this may be a read error. The chain employs TRBV20-1 and TRBJ2-7; TRBD1 matches 9 bases. The CDR3 runs 13 residues. Germline assignment: CDR1 DFQATT and CDR2 SNEGSKA (reference sequence). This CDR3 reads CSARGQGSYGQYF. CDR3 bases: TGCAGTGCTAGGGGACAGGGTTCCTACGGGCAGTACTTC.

The genes are TRBV6-5 and TRBJ1-2; 7 bases fit TRBD1. V lost 0 bases and J lost 0; bases outside the gene matches: 10. Germline-derived CDR1 and CDR2 are MNHEY and SVGAGI. This CDR3 contains 18 residues. The CDR3 spells CASSYSKQGRGSNYGYTF. The CDR3 coding sequence is TGTGCCAGCAGTTACTCGAAACAGGGGCGGGGTTCTAACTATGGCTACACCTTC.

This clonotype was detected many times. This could be a read error, since a much larger clone is one nucleotide away. The chain uses TRBV28 and TRBJ2-5, with D possibly being TRBD1 or TRBD2 (5 bases each). There are 14 residues in the CDR3. The V gene lost 5 bases and the J gene lost 5 bases, with 15 bases spanning the gap. Germline CDR1 MDHEN, CDR2 SYDVKM. The CDR3 loop is CASSGGRVAETQYF. In DNA, the CDR3 is TGTGCCAGCAGTGGGGGACGAGTCGCTGAGACCCAGTACTTC.